This T cell receptor (beta chain) was retrieved from a study of vaccination and CD4 T cells after COVID-19. Germline trimming cut 5 bases from V and 10 bases from J; bases unmatched to any gene: 10. Germline CDR1 is SGHAT and CDR2 is FQNNGV. The CDR3 consists of 14 residues. As to this clonotype: Its specificity is unknown.

Specified treatment: approximately 11-day PBMC culture with coronavirus spike peptide pools or control peptides (ViraFEST assay). Scientists ran DNA taken from cultured CD4+ T cells through the Oncomine TCR Beta short-read assay for sequencing. TCRdb recomputed calls from the PCR reads with MiXCR, one row per CDR3 protein. Of 9,500 to 15,000 distinct CDR3 sequences listed, around a third are singletons. The TCR was taken from a human donor who received a COVID-19 vaccine. Sample: CD4+ T cells from blood, cultured in vitro, taken before SARS-CoV-2 vaccination. The chain carries TRBV11-2 and TRBJ1-1; 10 positions match TRBD1. The CDR3 sequence is CASSDDRGRVAAFF. For the CDR3, the DNA is TGTGCCAGCAGCGACGACAGGGGGCGCGTTGCAGCTTTCTTT.